A few counts support the clone carrying this TCR beta chain. Primers: 60 Vbeta forward and 13 Jbeta reverse. Repertoires were generated with immunoSEQ multiplex PCR, while TCRdb's copy carries only in-frame clones and drops some. The sample lists roughly 120,000 clones; approximately 15% were seen once. This sample was taken from a study of cytomegalovirus exposure and HLA in healthy donors. This receptor was taken from a woman between 18 and 29 years old in good health and CMV-seronegative. Material: PBMCs.

CDR3 in amino acids: CASSTLLAGDTYEQYF. In DNA form, the CDR3 reads TGCGCCAGCAGCACCCTGCTAGCGGGGGACACCTACGAGCAGTACTTC. The chain employs TRBV5-1 and TRBJ2-7; 10 nucleotides match TRBD2. V shed 4 bases, J shed 2 bases, and the junction held 9 bases outside the gene matches. CDR3 length: 16 amino acids. Germline V gene data show CDR1 as SGHRS and CDR2 as YFSETQ.